This T cell receptor beta chain was captured in a study of post-analysis software for immune sequencing data. Study-wide points: Patients carried roughly 5 TRBV segments more frequently than controls did, and TRBV5-6, TRBV5-1 and TRBV20-1 were among them. Comparison with controls showed significantly lower normalized Chao1 diversity in multiple sclerosis patients.

Germline V gene data show CDR1 as DFQATT and CDR2 as SNEGSKA (reference sequence). This CDR3 comprises 16 residues. Trimming took 4 bases from V and 4 from J; bases not matched to a gene: 10. Sequencing libraries made from TCR beta cDNA carried unique molecular identifiers. About 500,000 cDNA molecules were obtained per 1 to 10 million input T cells. TCRdb reanalysed the PCR reads using MiXCR and keeps one entry per CDR3 protein. The table lists about 810,000 distinct CDR3 sequences, roughly half of them singletons. Concerning this clonotype itself: Its matching antigen is unknown.

The specimen sequenced was blood. This receptor was obtained from a girl aged 10 to 17 with multiple sclerosis. V and J are TRBV20-1 and TRBJ2-1, with 10 positions matching TRBD2. CDR3 amino acids: CSATLASGGIYNEQFF. The CDR3 coding sequence is TGCAGTGCTACGCTCGCTAGCGGGGGTATTTACAATGAGCAGTTCTTC.